A single T cell receptor (beta chain) is shown here with its context. Antigen: not known. The CDR3 is 15 residues long. Germline-derived CDR1 and CDR2 are PRHDT and FYEKMQ (reference sequence). Between the trimmed V and J ends, which lost 4 bases and 8 bases, there was a span of 17 bases. These data originate in a study of T cell responses to AZD1222 COVID-19 vaccine. Data came from immunoSEQ multiplex PCR; TCRdb stores just in-frame clones and leaves some out. This repertoire shows 100,000 to 150,000 clones, 90% found once; its top ten account for 6% to 9%. Study conclusions and caveats: Distributed over spike, vaccine-associated CD4 TCRs predominated at 160-218 and 743-854. The reported proportion of spike-specific TCRs targeting unmutated variant regions was nearly half. Among AZD1222 vaccinees, only six were seropositive at baseline.

This receptor was taken from an adult in good health. The gene calls are TRBV13 and TRBJ1-4; D is possibly TRBD1 (6 bases). Sequencing used peripheral blood, obtained on day 0 of AZD1222 vaccination. The CDR3 bases are TGTGCCAGCAGCTCGTGGGGACAACCCATGGAAAAACTGTTTTTT. This codes for CASSSWGQPMEKLFF.